Below, one T cell receptor beta chain is given with its context. In the source study's methods: Amplification with reference gene primers provided the estimates of nucleated cell counts. Profiled with immunoSEQ multiplex PCR; TCRdb holds only in-frame clones, not every one. Clone size and the V and J calls come from that table; the DNA yielded D and trimming. Here the sample spans roughly 230,000 clones, 85% to 90% being singletons. The germline V gene encodes CDR1 LGHNA and CDR2 YNFKEQ. V was cut by 1 base and J by 1 base, with 10 bases left in between. CDR3 length equals 15 residues. This sample is part of a study of blood T cell repertoires in COVID-19. Study as a whole: The samples span acute and convalescent COVID-19 from the United States, Italy and Spain. The cDNA or gDNA used as material had been derived from T cells, B-cell-depleted T cells, or PBMCs.

Followed over time, Seattle patients had been enrolled while infection was active. This receptor was identified in a woman aged 55-69 years with COVID-19, enrolled during active disease. The chain joins TRBV4-2 to TRBJ1-1; D perhaps matches TRBD1 (6 bases). Sequenced material: peripheral blood. This CDR3 reads CASSQVAGANTEAFF. CDR3 coding DNA: TGTGCCAGCAGCCAAGTCGCGGGGGCGAACACTGAAGCTTTCTTT.